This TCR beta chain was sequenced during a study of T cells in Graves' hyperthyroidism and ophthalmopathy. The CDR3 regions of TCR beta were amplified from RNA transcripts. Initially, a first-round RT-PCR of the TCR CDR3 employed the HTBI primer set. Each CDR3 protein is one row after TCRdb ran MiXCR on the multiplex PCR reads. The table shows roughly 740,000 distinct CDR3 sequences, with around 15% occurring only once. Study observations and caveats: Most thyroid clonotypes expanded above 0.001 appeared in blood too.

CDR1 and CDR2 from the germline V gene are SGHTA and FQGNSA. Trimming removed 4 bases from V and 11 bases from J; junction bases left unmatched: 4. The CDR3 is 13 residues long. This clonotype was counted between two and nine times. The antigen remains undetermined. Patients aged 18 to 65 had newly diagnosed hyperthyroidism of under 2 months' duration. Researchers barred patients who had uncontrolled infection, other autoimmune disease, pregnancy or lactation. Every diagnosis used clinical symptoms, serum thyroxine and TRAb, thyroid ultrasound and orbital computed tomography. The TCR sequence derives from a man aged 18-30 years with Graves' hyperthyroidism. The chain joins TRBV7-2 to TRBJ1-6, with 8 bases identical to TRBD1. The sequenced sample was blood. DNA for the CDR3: TGTGCCAGCAGCTCGACAGGGGTAACACCCCTCCACTTT. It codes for CASSSTGVTPLHF.